A single sample gave rise to the 4 T cell receptor beta chains below, sequenced in a study of radiotherapy plus CTLA-4 blockade in lung cancer. Repertoires were generated with immunoSEQ multiplex PCR, while TCRdb's copy carries only in-frame clones and drops some. The sample has tens of thousands of clones; 78% are singletons. This sample comprised peripheral blood, obtained from a patient treated with radiotherapy plus ipilimumab. All receptors come from a human donor with non-small cell lung cancer whose response to radiotherapy plus ipilimumab could not be evaluated. Some clones in this sample may be carry-over from other donors' samples.

This clone was seen a handful of times. The chain links TRBV15 to TRBJ2-7; tentative D call: TRBD2 (7 bases). Germline V gives CDR1 LNHNV, CDR2 YYDKDF (reference sequence). V gave up 3 bases and J gave up 0 bases, with 15 bases separating them. The CDR3 length is 16 residues. The CDR3 region is CATSRTRGGSSYEQYF. The CDR3 nucleotides are TGTGCCACCAGCAGGACAAGGGGGGGGAGCTCCTACGAGCAGTACTTC.

This rearrangement joins TRBV2 to TRBJ2-3, with D tentatively TRBD1 (5 bases). The germline V and J ends were trimmed by 8 bases and 2 bases, with 14 bases remaining between them. CDR1 SNHLY and CDR2 FYNNEI come from the germline V gene. The CDR3 totals 14 residues. The CDR3 here is CASLLGLATDTQYF. CDR3 nucleotides: TGTGCCAGCCTCTTGGGGCTGGCCACAGATACGCAGTATTTT. Using reference TRBV2 and TRBJ2-3 for the parts outside the CDR3, the full variable domain is EPEVTQTPSHQVTQMGQEVILRCVPISNHLYFYWYRQILGQKVEFLVSFYNNEISEKSEIFDDQFSVERPDGSNFTLKIRSTKLEDSAMYFCASLLGLATDTQYFGPGTRLTVL.

The chain combines TRBV19 with TRBJ2-7, with TRBD2 matching 9 bases. Germline assignment: CDR1 LNHDA and CDR2 SQIVND (reference sequence). V was pared by 1 base and J by 0 bases, with 4 bases of the junction left unmatched. This CDR3 region has 16 residues. The CDR3 sequence is CASSIGSGGTSYEQYF. As DNA, the CDR3 is TGTGCCAGTAGTATAGGCAGCGGGGGGACCTCCTACGAGCAGTACTTC.

The rearrangement joins TRBV9 to TRBJ1-1, with TRBD1 matching 9 bases. CDR1 and CDR2 from the germline V gene are SGDLS and YYNGEE. The CDR3 length is 14 residues. Germline trimming cut 4 bases from V and 5 bases from J; bases unmatched to any gene: 6. CDR3 bases: TGTGCCAGCAGCATACAGGGGGCAGGGACTGAAGCTTTCTTT. It is translated as CASSIQGAGTEAFF.